This T cell receptor beta chain comes out of a study of blood T cell repertoires in COVID-19 (dated by TCRdb to the early 2020s). Study-wide context: Collaborator samples came from the United States, Italy and Spain and covered acute and convalescent phases of COVID-19. Where available, HLA class I and class II types were taken from metadata supplied by the sample provider and were not determined by assay-based typing. The sample metadata nearly always contained a de-identified subject ID, COVID-19 status, age in years and sex. The repertoires were released in a freely available public database meant as a resource for research on the immune response to SARS-CoV-2. The prospective study material was composed of cDNA or gDNA derived from T cells, B-cell-depleted T cells, or PBMCs. The dataset comprised deeply sampled blood TCRbeta repertoires from subjects exposed to, actively infected with, or recovered from COVID-19. Samples were obtained from the ongoing ImmuneRACE study (first 160 participants) and from over a thousand subjects provided by 6 global collaborators. Study-level results and caveats: Clinical and demographic metadata were provided uncurated, with the amount varying by source and participant.

TCRbeta CDR3 regions were amplified from genomic DNA by means of the immunoSEQ Assay, a bias-controlled multiplex PCR. On the study's bioinformatics: Within the assay, amplification of reference gene primers was used to estimate how many nucleated cells each sample contained. To quantify the absolute abundance of each unique TCRbeta CDR3 rearrangement, sequence reads were collapsed and filtered. For each sample, productive Simpson clonality was calculated as the square root of Simpson's diversity index across productive rearrangements. TCRdb stores this immuneACCESS table with in-frame sequences only. Part of the clones is absent; in the studies checked, under half of the shortfall reflects unresolved V genes, and no reason is known for the rest. V and J calls and clone size come straight from that table; D and trimming were deduced from the DNA. The sample contains nearly 350,000 clones, around 88% of them found a single time. The ten top clones hold 2.5% to 3.5% of the sample.

The germline V gene encodes CDR1 SGHKS and CDR2 YYEKEE (reference sequence). V is shortened by 4 bases, J by 0 bases, and the region joining them spans 17 bases. The CDR3 sequence holds 16 residues, the cysteine and phenylalanine included. Of the read, only the CDR3 DNA is kept; its 48 bases are in frame from base 1. Concerning this clone itself: No cognate antigen has been identified for it. No per-base quality is available; no much larger clone lies one base away.

Whole blood was collected in K2EDTA tubes by collaborating institutions according to the institutions' own protocols. Collaborator samples were shipped for TCRbeta analysis as frozen whole blood, isolated PBMCs, or DNA extracted from either sample type. This clonotype originated in a young man with active or convalescent COVID-19. Sequenced input: peripheral blood. The chain is assembled from TRBV5-5 and TRBJ2-7; TRBD2 could be the D gene, as 5 bases match. CDR3 region: CASSPEARTASYEQYF. The nucleotide sequence is given as TGTGCCAGCAGCCCGGAGGCCCGGACTGCCTCCTACGAGCAGTACTTC. The reference TRBV5-5 and TRBJ2-7 proteins fill in what lies around the CDR3, so the full variable domain reads DAGVTQSPTHLIKTRGQQVTLRCSPISGHKSVSWYQQVLGQGPQFIFQYYEKEERGRGNFPDRFSARQFPNYSSELNVNALLLGDSALYLCASSPEARTASYEQYFGPGTRLTVT.